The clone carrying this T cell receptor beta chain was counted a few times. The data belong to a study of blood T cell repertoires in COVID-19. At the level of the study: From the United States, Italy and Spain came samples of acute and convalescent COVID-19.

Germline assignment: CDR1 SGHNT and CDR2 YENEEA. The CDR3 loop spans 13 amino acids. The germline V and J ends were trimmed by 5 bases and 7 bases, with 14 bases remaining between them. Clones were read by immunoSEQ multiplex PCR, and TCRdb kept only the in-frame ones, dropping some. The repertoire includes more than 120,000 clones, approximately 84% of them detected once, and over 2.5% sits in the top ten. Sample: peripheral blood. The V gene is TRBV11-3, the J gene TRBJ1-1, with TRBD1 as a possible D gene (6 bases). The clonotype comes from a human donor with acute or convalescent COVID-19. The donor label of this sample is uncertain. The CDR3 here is CASSANRQVEAFF. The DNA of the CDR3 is TGTGCCAGCAGCGCGAATCGACAGGTTGAAGCTTTCTTT.